These 13 T cell receptor beta chains came from one sample sequenced in a study of blood T cell repertoires in COVID-19. TCRdb's copy holds only in-frame clones and misses some; the assay was immunoSEQ multiplex PCR. Of some 150,000 clones listed, approximately 89% are singletons. Sample: peripheral blood. The receptors derive from a human donor in a cohort sampled during active COVID-19.

The genes are TRBV9 and TRBJ1-4; D uncertain. Between the trimmed V and J ends, which lost 0 bases and 8 bases, there was a span of 11 bases. The CDR3 is 14 residues long. CDR1 SGDLS and CDR2 YYNGEE come from the germline V gene. CDR3 sequence reads: CASSVAASREKLFF. CDR3 nucleotides: TGTGCCAGCAGCGTAGCGGCCTCGAGGGAAAAACTGTTTTTT.

The chain employs TRBV2 and TRBJ2-5, with 8 bases matching TRBD2. Trimming removed 8 bases from V and 5 bases from J; junction bases left unmatched: 4. CDR3 length: 12 amino acids. Germline-derived CDR1 and CDR2 are SNHLY and FYNNEI. Here the CDR3 DNA reads TGTGCCAGCTCGGGGGGGCCCGAGACCCAGTACTTC. It specifies CASSGGPETQYF. Based on the CDR3 plus reference TRBV2 and TRBJ2-5, the full variable domain is EPEVTQTPSHQVTQMGQEVILRCVPISNHLYFYWYRQILGQKVEFLVSFYNNEISEKSEIFDDQFSVERPDGSNFTLKIRSTKLEDSAMYFCASSGGPETQYFGPGTRLLVL.

The rearrangement links TRBV9 to TRBJ2-1; 13 bases align to TRBD2. Germline CDR1 reads SGDLS; CDR2 reads YYNGEE. The trim removed 3 bases at V and 7 bases at J, leaving 4 bases unmatched. CDR3 length: 15 residues. CDR3 amino acids: CASSGGLAGPNEQFF. Here the CDR3 DNA reads TGTGCCAGCAGCGGGGGACTAGCGGGGCCTAATGAGCAGTTCTTC.

The chain joins TRBV18 to TRBJ1-6; D is uncertain. V lost 5 bases and J lost 9, with 14 bases in between. CDR1 is KGHSH and CDR2 is LQKENI in the germline V gene. The CDR3 contains 14 residues. The CDR3 protein is CASSTPGNVSPLHF. DNA of the CDR3: TGTGCCAGCTCAACGCCGGGGAATGTTTCACCCCTCCACTTT.

This clone occurred once. The chain couples TRBV4-1 to TRBJ2-1, with D possibly TRBD1 on 6 matching bases. With 4 bases removed from V and 2 bases from J, the gap between germline ends came to 24 bases. Germline V lookup: CDR1 MGHRA, CDR2 YSYEKL. The CDR3 has 19 amino acids. The CDR3 loop is CASSRRAGAGDGTYNEQFF. CDR3 in DNA: TGCGCCAGCAGCCGGCGAGCTGGGGCAGGGGATGGGACCTACAATGAGCAGTTCTTC.

The chain carries TRBV7-2 and TRBJ2-3, with TRBD2 as a possible D gene (6 bases). Germline lookup yields CDR1 SGHTA and CDR2 FQGNSA. V shed 2 bases and J shed 2 bases, with 11 bases lying between them. The CDR3 is 15 amino acids. CDR3 residues: CASSLRGGDTDTQYF. CDR3 bases: TGTGCCAGCAGCTTACGAGGCGGGGACACAGATACGCAGTATTTT.

CDR3 in amino acids: CASSLQQGDTQYF. Written as DNA, the CDR3 is TGTGCCAGCAGCTTACAACAGGGCGATACGCAGTATTTT. J is TRBJ2-3 and V is TRBV5-6, with D possibly TRBD1 on 6 matching bases. CDR1 and CDR2 from the germline V gene are SGHDT and YYEEEE. Trimming pared 2 bases from V and 6 bases from J, leaving 10 bases between. The CDR3 spans 13 residues.

This clone was detected only a few times. The chain is built from TRBV7-9 and TRBJ2-3; 8 bases match TRBD2. Trimming removed 3 bases from V and 1 base from J; junction bases left unmatched: 3. The CDR3 totals 15 residues. The V gene's germline CDR1 is SEHNR and CDR2 FQNEAQ (reference sequence). The CDR3 DNA sequence: TGTGCCAGCAGCTTCCCGGGGGGGGGCACAGATACGCAGTATTTT. Amino acids: CASSFPGGGTDTQYF.

This sequence joins TRBV7-9 and TRBJ2-5, with a possible D match to TRBD1 (6 bases). The germline V gene has CDR1 SEHNR and CDR2 FQNEAQ (reference sequence). The CDR3 has 14 amino acids. V shed 5 bases and J shed 2 bases, with 12 bases lying between them. The CDR3 DNA reads as TGTGCCAGCAGCCCTAGACAGGCGCAAGAGACCCAGTACTTC. Protein sequence: CASSPRQAQETQYF.

The chain links TRBV27 to TRBJ1-2; 7 bases agree with TRBD1. The CDR3 length is 14 residues. CDR1 is MNHEY, CDR2 SMNVEV, per germline (reference sequence). Trimming cost V 6 bases and J 8 bases; bases outside gene matches: 12. For the CDR3, the DNA is TGTGCCAGCAGCCGACAGGGAATTTCGGGAGGCTACACCTTC. Translation gives CASSRQGISGGYTF.

In this sample, this clone turned up once. This rearrangement joins TRBV5-6 to TRBJ2-3; 7 nucleotides line up with TRBD1. Trimming at V came to 1 base and at J to 0 bases, leaving 5 bases not matched to a gene. CDR1 is SGHDT and CDR2 is YYEEEE in the germline V gene. The CDR3 covers 16 residues. CDR3 region: CASSLFGTASTDTQYF. The CDR3 DNA is TGTGCCAGCAGCTTGTTCGGGACAGCTAGCACAGATACGCAGTATTTT.

This chain uses TRBV19 with TRBJ1-2; D is perhaps TRBD1 (5 bases). Germline V CDR1 and CDR2: LNHDA, SQIVND (reference sequence). V was trimmed by 3 bases and J by 0 bases, leaving 8 bases between them. The length of the CDR3 is 14 residues. CDR3 sequence: CASSIARANYGYTF. The CDR3 bases are TGTGCCAGTAGTATTGCCAGGGCTAACTATGGCTACACCTTC.

The genes are TRBV5-1 and TRBJ2-3; D may be TRBD1 (5 bases). V was shortened by 5 bases and J by 6 bases, with 19 bases between the two germline ends. CDR3 length: 15 residues. Germline lookup yields CDR1 SGHRS and CDR2 YFSETQ. The CDR3 sequence is CASSSQGSQPDTQYF. The CDR3 DNA reads as TGCGCCAGCAGTTCGCAGGGTTCCCAACCGGATACGCAGTATTTT. Looking up the rest from reference TRBV5-1 and TRBJ2-3 gives the full variable domain: KAGVTQTPRYLIKTRGQQVTLSCSPISGHRSVSWYQQTPGQGLQFLFEYFSETQRNKGNFPGRFSGRQFSNSRSEMNVSTLELGDSALYLCASSSQGSQPDTQYFGPGTRLTVL.